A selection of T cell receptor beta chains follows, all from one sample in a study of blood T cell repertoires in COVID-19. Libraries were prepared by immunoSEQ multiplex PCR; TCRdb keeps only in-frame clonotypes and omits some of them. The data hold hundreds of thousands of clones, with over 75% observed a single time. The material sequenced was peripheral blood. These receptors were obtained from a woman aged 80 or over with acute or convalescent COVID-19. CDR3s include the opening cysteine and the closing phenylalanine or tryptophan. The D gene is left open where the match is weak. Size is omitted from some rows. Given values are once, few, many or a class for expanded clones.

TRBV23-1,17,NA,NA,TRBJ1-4,CASSQSPPPTGNEKLFF,TGCGCCAGCAGTCAATCGCCACCACCAACCGGTAATGAAAAACTGTTTTTT
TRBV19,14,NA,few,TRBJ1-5,CASSIFAGPEPQHF,TGTGCCAGTAGTATCTTTGCGGGACCGGAGCCCCAGCATTTT
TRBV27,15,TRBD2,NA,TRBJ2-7,CASSLGLAGTYEQYF,TGTGCCAGCAGTTTGGGACTAGCGGGTACCTACGAGCAGTACTTC
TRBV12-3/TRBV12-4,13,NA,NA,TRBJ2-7,CASSFDISYEQYF,TGTGCCAGCAGTTTCGACATTTCCTACGAGCAGTACTTC
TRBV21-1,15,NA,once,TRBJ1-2,CASSIEGGGNYGYTF,TGTGCCAGCAGCATCGAAGGGGGAGGGAACTATGGCTACACCTTC
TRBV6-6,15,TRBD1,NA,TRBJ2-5,CASSYIGQGQETQYF,TGTGCCAGCAGTTATATCGGACAGGGCCAAGAGACCCAGTACTTC
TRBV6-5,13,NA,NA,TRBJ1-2,CASSNDIQYGYTF,TGTGCCAGCAGCAACGACATTCAGTATGGCTACACCTTC
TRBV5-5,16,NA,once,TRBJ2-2,CASSLITLVYTGELFF,TGTGCCAGCAGCTTGATTACGCTAGTCTACACCGGGGAGCTGTTTTTT
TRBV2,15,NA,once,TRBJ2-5,CASSEVEVLGETQYF,TGTGCCAGCAGTGAAGTAGAGGTGTTGGGAGAGACCCAGTACTTC
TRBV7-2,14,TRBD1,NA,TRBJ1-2,CASSFGQGSHGYTF,TGTGCCAGCAGCTTCGGACAGGGGTCACATGGCTACACCTTC
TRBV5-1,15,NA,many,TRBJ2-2,CASSLADRNTGELFF,TGCGCCAGCAGCTTGGCGGACAGGAACACCGGGGAGCTGTTTTTT
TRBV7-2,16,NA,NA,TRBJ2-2,CASSLGSLANTGELFF,TGTGCCAGCAGCTTAGGTTCACTAGCGAACACCGGGGAGCTGTTTTTT
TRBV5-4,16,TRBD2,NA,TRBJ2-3,CASSLLADTSTDTQYF,TGTGCCAGCAGCTTACTAGCGGATACTAGCACAGATACGCAGTATTTT
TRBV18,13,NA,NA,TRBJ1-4,CASSPNPEVGLFF,TGTGCCAGCTCACCCAACCCCGAGGTTGGACTGTTTTTT
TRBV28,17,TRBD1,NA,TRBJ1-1,CASSLRGQGPLGTEAFF,TGTGCCAGCAGTTTACGGGGACAGGGACCCCTGGGCACTGAAGCTTTCTTT
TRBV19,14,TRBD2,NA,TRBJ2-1,CASRTSGSYNEQFF,TGTGCCAGTAGGACTAGCGGGTCCTACAATGAGCAGTTCTTC
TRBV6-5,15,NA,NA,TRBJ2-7,CASSLRRTSDYEQYF,TGTGCCAGCAGTCTGAGAAGGACATCTGACTACGAGCAGTACTTC
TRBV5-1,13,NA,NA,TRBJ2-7,CASRFRTDNEQYF,TGCGCCAGCAGATTCCGGACAGATAACGAGCAGTACTTC
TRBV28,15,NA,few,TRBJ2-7,CASSLDRFRSYEQYF,TGTGCCAGCAGTTTAGACAGGTTCCGCTCCTACGAGCAGTACTTC
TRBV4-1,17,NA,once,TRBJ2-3,CASSQDAGTGGADTQYF,TGCGCCAGCAGCCAAGACGCTGGGACTGGCGGGGCAGATACGCAGTATTTT
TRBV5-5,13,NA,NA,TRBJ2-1,CASSLPGGTEQFF,TGTGCCAGCAGCTTGCCAGGGGGGACGGAGCAGTTCTTC
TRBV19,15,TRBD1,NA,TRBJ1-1,CASSIVMTGAAEAFF,TGTGCCAGTAGTATAGTTATGACAGGGGCTGCTGAAGCTTTCTTT
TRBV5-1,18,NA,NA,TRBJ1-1,CASSLVGGGSYMNTEAFF,TGCGCCAGCAGCTTGGTGGGGGGAGGCAGTTACATGAACACTGAAGCTTTCTTT
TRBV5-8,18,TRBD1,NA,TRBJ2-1,CASSSGTGLPTAYNEQFF,TGTGCCAGCAGCTCCGGGACAGGGTTACCAACGGCGTACAATGAGCAGTTCTTC
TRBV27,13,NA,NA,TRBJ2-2,CASSLLLAGELFF,TGTGCCAGCAGTTTACTATTAGCCGGGGAGCTGTTTTTT
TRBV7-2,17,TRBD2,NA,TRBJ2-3,CASSLRLAGGDTDTQYF,TGTGCCAGCAGCCTCAGACTAGCGGGGGGGGACACAGATACGCAGTATTTT
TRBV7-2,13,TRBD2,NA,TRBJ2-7,CASSLEAGGEQYF,TGTGCCAGCAGCTTAGAAGCGGGGGGGGAGCAGTACTTC
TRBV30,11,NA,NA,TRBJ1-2,CACSGVYGYTF,TGTGCCTGCTCAGGGGTGTATGGCTACACCTTC
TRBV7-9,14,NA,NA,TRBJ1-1,CASSFLNSNTEAFF,TGTGCCAGCAGCTTTTTAAACAGTAACACTGAAGCTTTCTTT
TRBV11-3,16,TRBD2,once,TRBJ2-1,CASSLGASGTGNEQFF,TGTGCCAGCAGCTTAGGGGCTAGCGGGACGGGGAATGAGCAGTTCTTC
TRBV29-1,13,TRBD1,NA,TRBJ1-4,CSVGGQGSEKLFF,TGCAGCGTTGGGGGACAGGGAAGTGAAAAACTGTTTTTT
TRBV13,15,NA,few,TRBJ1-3,CASSFRLQYKNTIYF,TGTGCCAGCAGCTTTAGGTTACAGTATAAAAACACCATATATTTT
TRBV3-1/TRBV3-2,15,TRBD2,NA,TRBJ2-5,CASSLSSGGRETQYF,TGTGCCAGCAGCCTCTCTAGCGGGGGGAGGGAGACCCAGTACTTC
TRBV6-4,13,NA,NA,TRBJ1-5,CASIFTSGGPQHF,TGTGCCAGCATCTTCACTTCGGGGGGGCCCCAGCATTTT
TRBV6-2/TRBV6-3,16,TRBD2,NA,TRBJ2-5,CASSYRRGGIQETQYF,TGTGCCAGCAGTTACCGGCGCGGGGGGATACAAGAGACCCAGTACTTC
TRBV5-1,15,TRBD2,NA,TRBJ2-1,CASSSSSGGDNEQFF,TGCGCCAGCAGCTCCTCTAGCGGGGGGGACAATGAGCAGTTCTTC
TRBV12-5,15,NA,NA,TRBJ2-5,CASGTSTGLGETQYF,TGTGCTAGTGGTACATCAACAGGGCTCGGTGAGACCCAGTACTTC
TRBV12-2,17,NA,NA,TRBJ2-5,CASRLARSTAGQETQYF,TGTGCAAGTCGCTTAGCGAGGTCGACCGCGGGGCAAGAGACCCAGTACTTC
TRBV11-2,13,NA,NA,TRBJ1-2,CASTATGSYGYTF,TGTGCCAGCACCGCGACAGGCAGCTATGGCTACACCTTC
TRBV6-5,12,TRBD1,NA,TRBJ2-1,CATGQGGYEQFF,TGTGCCACGGGACAGGGTGGCTATGAGCAGTTCTTC
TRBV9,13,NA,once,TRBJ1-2,CASNRDDNYGYTF,TGTGCCAGCAACAGGGACGATAACTATGGCTACACCTTC
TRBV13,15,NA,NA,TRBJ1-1,CASSAGRSLNTEAFF,TGTGCCAGCAGCGCGGGACGGAGTCTGAACACTGAAGCTTTCTTT
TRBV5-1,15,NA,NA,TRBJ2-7,CASSLEPTSSYEQYF,TGCGCCAGCAGCTTGGAGCCTACTAGCTCCTACGAGCAGTACTTC
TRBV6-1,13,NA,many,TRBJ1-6,CASSEYRNSPLHF,TGTGCCAGCAGTGAATACAGGAATTCACCCCTCCACTTT
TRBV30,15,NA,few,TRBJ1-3,CAWNPGQISGNTIYF,TGTGCCTGGAACCCGGGACAAATCTCTGGAAACACCATATATTTT
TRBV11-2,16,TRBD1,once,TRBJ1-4,CASSSFDREIYEKLFF,TGTGCCAGCAGCTCCTTCGACAGGGAAATTTATGAAAAACTGTTTTTT
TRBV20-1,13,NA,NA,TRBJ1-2,CSASLAGNYGYTF,TGCAGTGCTAGTCTGGCGGGGAACTATGGCTACACCTTC
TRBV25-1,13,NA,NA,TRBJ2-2,CASSGRSTGELFF,TGTGCCAGCAGTGGGAGGTCTACCGGGGAGCTGTTTTTT
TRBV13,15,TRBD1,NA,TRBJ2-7,CASSVNRGSSYEQYF,TGTGCCAGCAGCGTAAACAGGGGAAGCTCCTACGAGCAGTACTTC
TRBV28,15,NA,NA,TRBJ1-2,CASSLSQGKVYGYTF,TGTGCCAGCAGTTTATCCCAGGGCAAGGTCTATGGCTACACCTTC
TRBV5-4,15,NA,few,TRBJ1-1,CASSEPRGANTEAFF,TGTGCCAGCAGCGAACCCCGGGGGGCGAACACTGAAGCTTTCTTT
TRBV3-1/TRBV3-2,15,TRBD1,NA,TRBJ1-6,CASSPRTGRVSPLHF,TGTGCCAGCAGCCCCCGGACAGGGCGGGTTTCACCCCTCCACTTT
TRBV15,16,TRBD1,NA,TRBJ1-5,CATRFRSTGEGQPQHF,TGTGCCACCCGGTTCAGGTCGACAGGGGAGGGTCAGCCCCAGCATTTT
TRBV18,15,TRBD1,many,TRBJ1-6,CASSLRQGEDSPLHF,TGTGCCAGCTCCCTAAGACAGGGGGAGGATTCACCCCTCCACTTT